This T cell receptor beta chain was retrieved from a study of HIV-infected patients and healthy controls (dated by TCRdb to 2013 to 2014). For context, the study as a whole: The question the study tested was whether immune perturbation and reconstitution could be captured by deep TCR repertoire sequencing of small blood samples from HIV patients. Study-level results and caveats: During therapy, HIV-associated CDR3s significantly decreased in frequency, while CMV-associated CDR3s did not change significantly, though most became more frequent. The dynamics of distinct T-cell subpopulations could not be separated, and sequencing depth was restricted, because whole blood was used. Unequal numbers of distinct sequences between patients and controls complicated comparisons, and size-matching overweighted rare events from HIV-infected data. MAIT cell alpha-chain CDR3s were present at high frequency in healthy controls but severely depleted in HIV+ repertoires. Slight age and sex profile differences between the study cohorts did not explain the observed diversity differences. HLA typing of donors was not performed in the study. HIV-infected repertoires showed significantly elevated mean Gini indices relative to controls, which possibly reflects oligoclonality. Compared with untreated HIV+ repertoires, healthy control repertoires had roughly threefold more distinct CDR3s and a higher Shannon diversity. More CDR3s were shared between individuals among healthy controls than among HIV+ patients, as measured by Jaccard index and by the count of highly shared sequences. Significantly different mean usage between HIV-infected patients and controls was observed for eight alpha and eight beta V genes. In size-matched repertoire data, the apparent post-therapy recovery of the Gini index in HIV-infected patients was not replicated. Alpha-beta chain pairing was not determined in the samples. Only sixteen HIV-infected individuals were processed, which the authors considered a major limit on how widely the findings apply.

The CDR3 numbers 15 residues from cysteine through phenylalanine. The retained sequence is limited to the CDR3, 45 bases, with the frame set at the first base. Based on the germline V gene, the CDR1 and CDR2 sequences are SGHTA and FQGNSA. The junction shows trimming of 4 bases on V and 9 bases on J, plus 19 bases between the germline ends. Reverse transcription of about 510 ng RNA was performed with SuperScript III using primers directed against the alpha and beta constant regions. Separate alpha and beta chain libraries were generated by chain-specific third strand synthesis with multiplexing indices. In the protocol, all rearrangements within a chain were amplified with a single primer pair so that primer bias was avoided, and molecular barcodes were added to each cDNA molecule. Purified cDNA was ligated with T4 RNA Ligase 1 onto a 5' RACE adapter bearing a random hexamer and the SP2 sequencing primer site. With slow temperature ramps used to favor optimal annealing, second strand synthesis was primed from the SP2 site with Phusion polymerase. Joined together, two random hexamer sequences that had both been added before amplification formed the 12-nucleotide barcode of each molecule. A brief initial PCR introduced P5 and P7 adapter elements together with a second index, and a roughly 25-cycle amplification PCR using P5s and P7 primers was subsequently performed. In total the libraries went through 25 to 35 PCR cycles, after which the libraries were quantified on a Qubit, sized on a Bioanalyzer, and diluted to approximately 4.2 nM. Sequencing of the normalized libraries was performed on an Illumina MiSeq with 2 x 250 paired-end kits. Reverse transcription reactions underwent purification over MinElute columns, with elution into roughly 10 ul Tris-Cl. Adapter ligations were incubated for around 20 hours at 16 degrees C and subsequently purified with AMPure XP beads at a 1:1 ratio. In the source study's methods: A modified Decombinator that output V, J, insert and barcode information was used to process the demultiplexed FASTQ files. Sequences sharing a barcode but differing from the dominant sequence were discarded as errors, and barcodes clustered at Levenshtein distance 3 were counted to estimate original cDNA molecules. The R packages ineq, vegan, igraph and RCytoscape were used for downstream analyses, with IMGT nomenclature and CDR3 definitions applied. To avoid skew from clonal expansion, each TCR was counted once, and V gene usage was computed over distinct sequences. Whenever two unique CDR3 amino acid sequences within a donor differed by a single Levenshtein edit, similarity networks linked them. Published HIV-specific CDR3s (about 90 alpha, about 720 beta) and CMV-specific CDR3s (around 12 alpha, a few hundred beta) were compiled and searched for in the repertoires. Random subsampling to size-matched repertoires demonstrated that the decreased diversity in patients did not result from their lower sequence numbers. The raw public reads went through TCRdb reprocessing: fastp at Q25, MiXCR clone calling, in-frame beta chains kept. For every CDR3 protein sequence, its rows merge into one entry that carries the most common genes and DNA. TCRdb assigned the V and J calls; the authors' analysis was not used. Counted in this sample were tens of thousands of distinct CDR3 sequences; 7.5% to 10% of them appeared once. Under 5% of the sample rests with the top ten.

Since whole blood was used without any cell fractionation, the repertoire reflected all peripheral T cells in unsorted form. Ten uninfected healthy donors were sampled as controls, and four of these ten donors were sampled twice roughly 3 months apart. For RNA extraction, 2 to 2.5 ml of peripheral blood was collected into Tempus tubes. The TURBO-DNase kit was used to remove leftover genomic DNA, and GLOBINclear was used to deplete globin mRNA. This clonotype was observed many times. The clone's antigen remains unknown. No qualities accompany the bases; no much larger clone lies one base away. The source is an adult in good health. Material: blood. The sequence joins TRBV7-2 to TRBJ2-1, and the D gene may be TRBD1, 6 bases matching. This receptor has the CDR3 CASSSRNLGAPEQFF. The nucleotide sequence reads TGTGCCAGCAGCTCCCGAAATTTGGGGGCCCCTGAGCAGTTCTTC. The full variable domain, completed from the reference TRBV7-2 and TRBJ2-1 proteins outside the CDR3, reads GAGVSQSPSNKVTEKGKDVELRCDPISGHTALYWYRQSLGQGLEFLIYFQGNSAPDKSGLPSDRFSAERTGGSVSTLTIQRTQQEDSAVYLCASSSRNLGAPEQFFGPGTRLTVL.